Below are 15 T cell receptor beta chains sequenced from a single sample in a study of T-cell memory formation after mild COVID-19. In TCRdb, the 5' RACE reads were re-called with MiXCR into one record per CDR3 protein. The table records under 650,000 distinct CDR3 sequences, roughly 18% of them present only once. Sequences were obtained from PBMCs or a T cell subset sorted from them (not recorded which). The source of these receptors is an adult woman who had mild COVID-19 (a few samples of this study predate the infection). Cell type and time point are not known.

This clonotype was seen at least ten times. The V and J genes are TRBV5-1 and TRBJ2-2; TRBD1 matches at 10 bases. This CDR3 comprises 15 residues. CDR1 and CDR2 (germline): SGHRS, YFSETQ. V dropped 3 bases and J dropped 5; count of bases not matched to a gene: 4. The CDR3 bases are TGCGCCAGCAGCTCGGAGGGACAGGGGACCGGGGAGCTGTTTTTT. Protein product: CASSSEGQGTGELFF.

The chain joins TRBV5-1 to TRBJ2-3, with D possibly TRBD1 on 7 matching bases. Germline V lookup: CDR1 SGHRS, CDR2 YFSETQ. The CDR3 is 13 amino acids. V was pared by 4 bases and J by 8 bases, with 14 bases between. The CDR3 is CASSPRQGGTQYF. The CDR3 coding sequence is TGCGCCAGCAGCCCCCGACAGGGAGGTACGCAGTATTTT.

J is TRBJ2-5 and V is TRBV5-4; a weak D match, TRBD1 (6 bases). The CDR3 contains 14 residues. CDR1 SGHNT and CDR2 YYREEE come from the germline V gene (reference sequence). V shed 2 bases and J shed 4 bases, with 12 bases lying between them. The CDR3 DNA is TGTGCCAGCAGCTTACCAGGGGCCAGAGAGACCCAGTACTTC. Its protein is CASSLPGARETQYF. Full variable domain (remainder filled in from reference TRBV5-4 and TRBJ2-5): ETGVTQSPTHLIKTRGQQVTLRCSSQSGHNTVSWYQQALGQGPQFIFQYYREEENGRGNFPPRFSGLQFPNYSSELNVNALELDDSALYLCASSLPGARETQYFGPGTRLLVL.

The chain is built from TRBV12-3 or TRBV12-4 and TRBJ1-2, with D maybe TRBD1 (5 bases). This CDR3 is 12 amino acids long. With 4 bases removed from V and 8 bases from J, the gap between germline ends came to 11 bases. The CDR3 sequence is CASSYTGGGYTF. CDR3 nucleotides: TGTGCCAGCAGTTACACAGGAGGCGGCTACACCTTC.

This clonotype was observed once. CDR3 in DNA: TGTGCCAGCAGTTGGACAGGAGGGGGGGGAGAAGCTTTCTTT. Its protein is CASSWTGGGGEAFF. The chain recombines TRBV27 with TRBJ1-1, with 7 positions matching TRBD1. Germline V gives CDR1 MNHEY, CDR2 SMNVEV (reference sequence). V lost 4 bases and J lost 8; bases outside the gene matches: 10. The CDR3 covers 14 residues.

There are many counts of this clonotype. V usage is TRBV7-9 and J usage is TRBJ2-3; D gene uncertain. V was clipped by 6 bases and J by 6 bases, with 7 bases between them. This CDR3 comprises 11 residues. Germline V gives CDR1 SEHNR, CDR2 FQNEAQ (reference sequence). This chain's CDR3 is CASRNGDTQYF. In DNA, the CDR3 is TGTGCCAGCAGAAATGGGGATACGCAGTATTTT.

This clonotype was seen once. This chain's CDR3 is CASSLDRTENQPQHF. CDR3 sequence (DNA): TGTGCCAGCAGCTTAGACCGAACAGAAAATCAGCCCCAGCATTTT. This chain joins TRBV7-2 and TRBJ1-5, with no clear D. CDR3 length: 15 amino acids. Germline CDR1 SGHTA, CDR2 FQGNSA. V lost 1 base, J lost 4 bases, and 11 bases lay in between.

The CDR3 spells CASSRGEPYEQYF. The CDR3 DNA reads as TGTGCCAGCAGCCGGGGGGAACCCTACGAGCAGTACTTC. The chain links TRBV6-2 or TRBV6-3 to TRBJ2-7, with 7 bases aligning to TRBD2. Losses at the gene ends were 6 bases for V and 2 bases for J; bases not matched to a gene: 4. Germline CDR1 reads MNHEY; CDR2 reads SVGEGT. CDR3 length: 13 amino acids.

The V gene is TRBV7-2, the J gene TRBJ2-2; 8 bases map to TRBD1. Per germline, CDR1 SGHTA and CDR2 FQGNSA. Trimming removed 2 bases from V and 5 bases from J; junction bases left unmatched: 7. This CDR3 region has 16 residues. The DNA of the CDR3 is TGTGCCAGCAGCTTAACAACGGACAGGGCGACCGGGGAGCTGTTTTTT. This codes for CASSLTTDRATGELFF.

V and J are TRBV10-3 and TRBJ1-1; tentative D call: TRBD1 (5 bases). The CDR3 is made up of 15 amino acids. V shed 2 bases and J shed 1 base, with 11 bases lying between them. CDR1 ENHRY and CDR2 SYGVKD come from the germline V gene. DNA of the CDR3: TGTGCCATCAGTGAGCCGGCAGGGCCGAACACTGAAGCTTTCTTT. Encoded protein: CAISEPAGPNTEAFF.

The V gene is TRBV7-2, the J gene TRBJ2-3; TRBD2 agrees at 13 bases. The trim removed 5 bases at V and 3 bases at J, leaving 8 bases unmatched. Germline CDR1 SGHTA, CDR2 FQGNSA. The CDR3 has 17 residues. CDR3 DNA: TGTGCCAGCAGCCTAAGACTAGCGGGAGGAGGGACAGATACGCAGTATTTT. As protein: CASSLRLAGGGTDTQYF.

This clonotype turned up a few times. This rearrangement joins TRBV5-1 to TRBJ2-7; no definite D call. From germline, CDR1 is SGHRS and CDR2 YFSETQ. With 0 bases removed from V and 0 bases from J, the gap between germline ends came to 10 bases. This CDR3 contains 15 residues. The CDR3 here is CASSLESTSSYEQYF. The CDR3, as DNA: TGCGCCAGCAGCTTGGAATCGACAAGCTCCTACGAGCAGTACTTC.

This sequence joins TRBV15 and TRBJ2-7, with 8 bases that match TRBD2. This CDR3 is built from 16 residues. The ends lost 2 bases at V and 0 bases at J; junction bases unmatched: 6. Germline V gene data show CDR1 as LNHNV and CDR2 as YYDKDF (reference sequence). DNA for the CDR3: TGTGCCACCAGCAGAAGCAATAGCGGGGTCTCCTACGAGCAGTACTTC. This codes for CATSRSNSGVSYEQYF.

This clonotype has a handful of counts. The gene calls are TRBV14 and TRBJ2-1; 8 bases fit TRBD2. The CDR3 loop spans 16 amino acids. The germline gives CDR1 SGHDN, CDR2 FVKESK. V gave up 4 bases and J gave up 4 bases; unmatched junction bases: 9. The CDR3 sequence: CASSPLGTSVYNEQFF. The CDR3 DNA reads TGTGCCAGCAGCCCTCTAGGGACTAGTGTTTACAATGAGCAGTTCTTC.

The chain recombines TRBV7-9 with TRBJ2-7; D possibly corresponds to TRBD1 (6 bases). Germline loops: CDR1 SEHNR, CDR2 FQNEAQ (reference sequence). V was trimmed by 4 bases and J by 5 bases, leaving 15 bases between them. The CDR3 runs to 14 residues. The CDR3 region is CASSSSFDRNEQYF. In DNA, the CDR3 is TGTGCCAGCAGCTCGTCCTTTGACAGGAACGAGCAGTACTTC.